What follows describes a single TCR beta chain. The target antigen is unknown. The V end was cut by 4 bases, the J end by 6 bases, with 13 bases between. Per germline, CDR1 SQVTM and CDR2 ANQGSEA. This CDR3 is built from 12 residues. The entry originates in a study of CD8 T cells in Susac syndrome. Reverse transcription of roughly 0.45 to 1 ug RNA was carried out with random hexamers. TCRdb re-called the immunoSEQ multiplex PCR reads through MiXCR, storing one row per CDR3 protein. The data contain about 140,000 distinct CDR3 sequences, 85% to 95% of them seen just once; the ten biggest clones take up 0.25% to 0.3%. Notes on the study in general: TCR sequencing and HLA analysis covered a relatively small number of individuals.

The chain recombines TRBV29-1 with TRBJ2-7; no firm D call. Sequenced input: CD8+ T cells from PBMCs. The clonotype was recovered from a human donor in good health. The CDR3 region is CSVVWGIGEQYF. In nucleotides, the CDR3 is TGCAGCGTTGTGTGGGGAATCGGCGAGCAGTACTTC.